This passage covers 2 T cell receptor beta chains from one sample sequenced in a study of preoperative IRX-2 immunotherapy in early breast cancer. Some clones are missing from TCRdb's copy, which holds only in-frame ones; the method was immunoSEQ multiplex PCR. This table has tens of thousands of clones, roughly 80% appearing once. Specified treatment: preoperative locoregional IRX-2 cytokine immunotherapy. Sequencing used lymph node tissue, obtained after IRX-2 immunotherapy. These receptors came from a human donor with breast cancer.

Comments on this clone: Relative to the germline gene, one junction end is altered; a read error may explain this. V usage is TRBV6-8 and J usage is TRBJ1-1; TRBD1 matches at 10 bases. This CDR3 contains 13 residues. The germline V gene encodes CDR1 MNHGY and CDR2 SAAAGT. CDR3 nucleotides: TGTGCCATCAGTCCGACAGGGGGCTTTGAAGCTTTCTTT. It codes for CAISPTGGFEAFF.

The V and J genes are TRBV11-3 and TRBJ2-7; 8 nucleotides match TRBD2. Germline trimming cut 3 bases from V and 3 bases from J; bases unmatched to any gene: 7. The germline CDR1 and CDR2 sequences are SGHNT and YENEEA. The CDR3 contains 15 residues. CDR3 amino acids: CASSLGIAGYYEQYF. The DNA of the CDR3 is TGTGCCAGCAGCTTGGGGATAGCGGGGTACTACGAGCAGTACTTC.